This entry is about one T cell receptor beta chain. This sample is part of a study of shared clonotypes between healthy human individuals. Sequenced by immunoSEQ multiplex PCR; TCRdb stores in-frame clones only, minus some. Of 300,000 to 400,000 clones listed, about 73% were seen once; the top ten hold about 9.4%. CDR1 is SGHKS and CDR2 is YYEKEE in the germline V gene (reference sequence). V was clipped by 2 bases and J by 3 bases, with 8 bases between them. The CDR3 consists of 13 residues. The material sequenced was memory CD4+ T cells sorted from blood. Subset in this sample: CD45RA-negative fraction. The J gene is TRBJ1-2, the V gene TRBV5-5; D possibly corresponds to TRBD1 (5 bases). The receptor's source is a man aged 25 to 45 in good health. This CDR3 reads CASSLSRDYGYTF. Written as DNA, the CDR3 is TGTGCCAGCAGCTTAAGCAGGGACTATGGCTACACCTTC.